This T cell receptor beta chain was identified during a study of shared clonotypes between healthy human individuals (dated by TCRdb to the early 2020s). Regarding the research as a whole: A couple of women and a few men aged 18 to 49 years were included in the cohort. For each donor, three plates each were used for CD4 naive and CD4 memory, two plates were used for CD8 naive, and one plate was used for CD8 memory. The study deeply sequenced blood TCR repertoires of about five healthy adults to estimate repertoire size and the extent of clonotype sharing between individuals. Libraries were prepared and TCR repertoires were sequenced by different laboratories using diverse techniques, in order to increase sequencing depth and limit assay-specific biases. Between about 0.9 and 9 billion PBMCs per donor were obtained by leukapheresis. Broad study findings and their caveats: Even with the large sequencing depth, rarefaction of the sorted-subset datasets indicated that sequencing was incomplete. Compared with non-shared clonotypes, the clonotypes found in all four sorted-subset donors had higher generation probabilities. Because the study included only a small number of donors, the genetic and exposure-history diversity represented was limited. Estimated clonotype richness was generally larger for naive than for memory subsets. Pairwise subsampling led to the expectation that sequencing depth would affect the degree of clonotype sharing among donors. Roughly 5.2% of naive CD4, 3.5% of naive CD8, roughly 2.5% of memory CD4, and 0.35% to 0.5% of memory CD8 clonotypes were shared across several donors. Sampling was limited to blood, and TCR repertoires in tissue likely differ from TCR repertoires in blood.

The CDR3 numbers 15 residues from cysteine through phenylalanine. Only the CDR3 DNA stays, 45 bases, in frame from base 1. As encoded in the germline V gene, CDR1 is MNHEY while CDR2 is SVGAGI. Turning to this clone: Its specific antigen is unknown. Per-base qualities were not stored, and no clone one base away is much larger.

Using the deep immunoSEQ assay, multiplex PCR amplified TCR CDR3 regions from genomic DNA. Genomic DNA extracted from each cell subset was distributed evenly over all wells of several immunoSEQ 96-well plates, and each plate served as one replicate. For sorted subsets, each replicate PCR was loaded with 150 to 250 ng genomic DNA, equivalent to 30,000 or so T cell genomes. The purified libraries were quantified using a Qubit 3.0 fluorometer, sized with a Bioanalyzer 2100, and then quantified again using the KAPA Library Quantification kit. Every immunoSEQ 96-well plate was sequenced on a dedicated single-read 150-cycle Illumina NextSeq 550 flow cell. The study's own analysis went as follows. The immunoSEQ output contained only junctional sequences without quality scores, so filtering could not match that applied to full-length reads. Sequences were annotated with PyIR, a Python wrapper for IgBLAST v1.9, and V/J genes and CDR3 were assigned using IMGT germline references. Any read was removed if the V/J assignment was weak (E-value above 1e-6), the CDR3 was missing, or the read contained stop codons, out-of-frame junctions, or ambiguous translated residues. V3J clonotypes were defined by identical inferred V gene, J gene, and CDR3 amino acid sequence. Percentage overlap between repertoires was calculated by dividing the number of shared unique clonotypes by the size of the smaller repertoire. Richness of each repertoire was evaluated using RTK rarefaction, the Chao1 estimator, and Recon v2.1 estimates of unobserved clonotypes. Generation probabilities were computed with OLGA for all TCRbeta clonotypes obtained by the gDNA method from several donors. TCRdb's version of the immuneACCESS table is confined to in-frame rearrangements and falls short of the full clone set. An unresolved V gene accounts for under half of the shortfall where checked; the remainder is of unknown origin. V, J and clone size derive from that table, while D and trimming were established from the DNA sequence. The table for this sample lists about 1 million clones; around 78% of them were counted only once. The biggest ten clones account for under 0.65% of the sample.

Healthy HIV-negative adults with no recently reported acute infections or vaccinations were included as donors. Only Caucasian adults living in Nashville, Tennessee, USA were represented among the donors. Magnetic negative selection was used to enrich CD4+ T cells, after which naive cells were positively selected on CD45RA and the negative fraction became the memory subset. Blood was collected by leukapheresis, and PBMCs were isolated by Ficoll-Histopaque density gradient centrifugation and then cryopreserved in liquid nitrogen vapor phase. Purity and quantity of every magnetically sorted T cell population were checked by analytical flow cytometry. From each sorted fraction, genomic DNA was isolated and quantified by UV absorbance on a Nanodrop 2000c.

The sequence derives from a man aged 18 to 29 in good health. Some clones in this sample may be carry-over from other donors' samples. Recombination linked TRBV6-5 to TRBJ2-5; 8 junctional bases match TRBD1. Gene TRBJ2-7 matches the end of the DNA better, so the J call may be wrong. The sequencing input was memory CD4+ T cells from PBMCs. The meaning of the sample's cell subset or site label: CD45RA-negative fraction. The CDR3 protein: CASTKPQGATYEQYF. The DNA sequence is TGTGCCAGCACCAAACCCCAGGGGGCTACCTACGAGCAGTACTTC.